The 13 T cell receptor beta chains reported below all come from one sample, sequenced in a study of response to subunit inactivated influenza vaccine. TCRdb reprocessed the RT-PCR reads via MiXCR and lists one record per CDR3 protein. Of hundreds of thousands of distinct CDR3 sequences listed, around a fifth are singletons. Sequences were derived from PBMCs from blood, sampled about 19 months after vaccination. Receptors originate from a man aged 45 to 70 who received an inactivated influenza vaccine.

The chain has TRBV24-1 and TRBJ2-5; tentative D call: TRBD2 (7 bases). Germline CDR1 reads KGHDR; CDR2 reads SFDVKD. Trimming took off 4 bases at V and 6 bases at J, with 17 bases between the two ends. The CDR3 spans 15 residues. This CDR3 is CATSDRGGSRKTQYF. In nucleotides, the CDR3 is TGTGCCACCAGTGACAGGGGCGGGAGTCGGAAGACCCAGTACTTC.

This clonotype came up a few times. The genes are TRBV29-1 and TRBJ1-2; D perhaps matches TRBD1 (6 bases). This CDR3 is built from 13 residues. The germline gives CDR1 SQVTM, CDR2 ANQGSEA. V lost 2 bases, J lost 8 bases, and 15 bases lay in between. Here the CDR3 reads CSVERGVTGGYTF. The CDR3 DNA reads TGCAGCGTTGAAAGGGGGGTTACGGGCGGCTACACCTTC.

V and J are TRBV5-1 and TRBJ2-7, with D maybe TRBD2 (6 bases). This CDR3 contains 15 residues. Trimming shortened V by 6 bases and J by 0 bases, and 16 bases separated the two germline ends. Germline-derived CDR1 and CDR2 are SGHRS and YFSETQ. The CDR3 protein is CASNGGVLSSYEQYF. DNA of the CDR3: TGCGCCAGCAATGGAGGGGTTCTCTCCTCCTACGAGCAGTACTTC.

This clonotype showed up just a few times. The gene calls are TRBV4-2 and TRBJ2-1, with 9 nucleotides matching TRBD2. Per the germline V gene, CDR1 is LGHNA and CDR2 is YNFKEQ. CDR3 size: 17 residues. J lost 6 bases, V lost 0 bases, and 9 bases had no gene match. CDR3 in DNA: TGTGCCAGCAGCCAAGACTGGAGGGGACTAGCCGCCAATGAGCAGTTCTTC. Translation: CASSQDWRGLAANEQFF.

The chain recombines TRBV18 with TRBJ2-7, with D uncertain. Germline V CDR1 and CDR2: KGHSH, LQKENI. The V end was cut by 6 bases, the J end by 0 bases, with 9 bases between. The CDR3 sequence is 13 residues long. CDR3 amino acids: CASSPASSYEQYF. The CDR3 DNA is TGTGCCAGCTCCCCAGCGAGCTCCTACGAGCAGTACTTC. The whole variable domain, remainder taken from reference TRBV18 and TRBJ2-7, is NAGVMQNPRHLVRRRGQEARLRCSPMKGHSHVYWYRQLPEEGLKFMVYLQKENIIDESGMPKERFSAEFPKEGPSILRIQQVVRGDSAAYFCASSPASSYEQYFGPGTRLTVT.

This chain uses TRBV30 with TRBJ2-1; 10 positions agree with TRBD1. Germline lookup yields CDR1 GTSNPN and CDR2 SVGIG (reference sequence). This CDR3 contains 15 residues. J gave up 6 bases and V 1 base, and 6 bases lay outside the gene matches. Here the CDR3 reads CAWSGLWDRGNEQFF. In nucleotides, the CDR3 is TGTGCCTGGAGTGGACTTTGGGACAGGGGCAATGAGCAGTTCTTC. The full variable domain, completed using reference TRBV30 and TRBJ2-1, is SQTIHQWPATLVQPVGSPLSLECTVEGTSNPNLYWYRQAAGRGLQLLFYSVGIGQISSEVPQNLSASRPQDRQFILSSKKLLLSDSGFYLCAWSGLWDRGNEQFFGPGTRLTVL.

This clonotype appeared a few times. The CDR3 sequence: CASSLKRVRGEAFF. CDR3 DNA sequence: TGTGCCAGCAGTTTAAAGAGGGTAAGGGGTGAAGCTTTCTTT. The chain has TRBV27 and TRBJ1-1; D is possibly TRBD1 (5 bases). The CDR3 covers 14 residues. V was trimmed by 2 bases and J by 7 bases, leaving 14 bases between them. CDR1 and CDR2 from the germline V gene are MNHEY and SMNVEV (reference sequence).

The rearrangement links TRBV4-3 to TRBJ1-5; D unclear. CDR1 is LGHNA, CDR2 YSLEER, per germline. This CDR3 comprises 16 residues. V was shortened by 0 bases and J by 0 bases, with 9 bases between the two germline ends. As DNA, the CDR3 is TGCGCCAGCAGCCAAGATTGGGGATATAGCAATCAGCCCCAGCATTTT. It encodes CASSQDWGYSNQPQHF.

The chain employs TRBV7-2 and TRBJ2-3; D ambiguous. Germline V gene data show CDR1 as SGHTA and CDR2 as FQGNSA. Trimming removed 4 bases from V and 4 bases from J, with 18 bases in between. The CDR3 loop spans 16 amino acids. The CDR3 DNA sequence: TGTGCCAGCAGCTCCGGACCCAGCTCATCTGCAGATACGCAGTATTTT. It codes for CASSSGPSSSADTQYF.

The V gene is TRBV7-2, the J gene TRBJ1-1; D may be TRBD1 (5 bases). Germline assignment: CDR1 SGHTA and CDR2 FQGNSA. CDR3 length equals 14 residues. With 6 bases removed from V and 7 bases from J, the gap between germline ends came to 18 bases. The CDR3 sequence is CASSSGPRTGEAFF. The CDR3 region has the DNA TGTGCCAGCAGTTCGGGACCCCGAACAGGTGAAGCTTTCTTT. The variable domain in full, with the rest retrieved from reference TRBV7-2 and TRBJ1-1, is GAGVSQSPSNKVTEKGKDVELRCDPISGHTALYWYRQSLGQGLEFLIYFQGNSAPDKSGLPSDRFSAERTGGSVSTLTIQRTQQEDSAVYLCASSSGPRTGEAFFGQGTRLTVV.

V gene TRBV28 combines with J gene TRBJ1-6; D is unclear. V lost 4 bases, J lost 0 bases, and 10 bases lay in between. Germline CDR1 is MDHEN and CDR2 is SYDVKM. The CDR3 has 16 amino acids. The CDR3 nucleotides are TGTGCCAGCAGTTCCGACCCAGGCTCCTATAATTCACCCCTCCACTTT. Translated: CASSSDPGSYNSPLHF. Full variable domain (missing parts from reference TRBV28 and TRBJ1-6): DVKVTQSSRYLVKRTGEKVFLECVQDMDHENMFWYRQDPGLGLRLIYFSYDVKMKEKGDIPEGYSVSREKKERFSLILESASTNQTSMYLCASSSDPGSYNSPLHFGNGTRLTVT.

V is TRBV11-2 and J is TRBJ2-7; 9 bases are a match to TRBD1. The CDR3 covers 14 residues. V trimming: 5 bases; J trimming: 7 bases; junction bases outside the gene matches: 9. Germline lookup yields CDR1 SGHAT and CDR2 FQNNGV. DNA of the CDR3: TGTGCCAGCAGCCCTACGGACAGGGGTAGGGAGCAGTACTTC. It is translated as CASSPTDRGREQYF.

A few counts support this clonotype. CDR3 in DNA: TGTGCCTGGAGAGGGACCTCTGGAAACACCATATATTTT. Translation: CAWRGTSGNTIYF. This rearrangement joins TRBV30 to TRBJ1-3; D may be TRBD1 (5 bases). V lost 3 bases and J lost 0, with 6 bases in between. CDR1 and CDR2 (germline): GTSNPN, SVGIG (reference sequence). The CDR3 length is 13 residues.